These 3 T cell receptor beta chains were all obtained from the same sample, sequenced in a study of blood T cell repertoires in COVID-19. Sequencing was performed with immunoSEQ multiplex PCR; in TCRdb, only in-frame clones are kept and a portion is missing. Here the sample spans tens of thousands of clones, 80% to 90% being singletons. Specimen: peripheral blood. The receptors originated from a human donor with active COVID-19. The donor label of this sample is uncertain.

As regards this clone: The junction departs from the called germline gene at one end, perhaps through a read error. This chain links TRBV7-3 with TRBJ2-2; D might be TRBD2 (6 bases). This CDR3 contains 16 residues. CDR1 is SGHTA and CDR2 is FQGTGA in the germline V gene. The CDR3 DNA is TGTGCCAGCAGCTTAAATGGACTATCGAACGCCGGGGAGCTGTTTTTT. This codes for CASSLNGLSNAGELFF. The full variable domain, its missing parts supplied by reference TRBV7-3 and TRBJ2-2, is GAGVSQTPSNKVTEKGKYVELRCDPISGHTALYWYRQSLGQGPEFLIYFQGTGAADDSGLPNDRFFAVRPEGSVSTLKIQRTERGDSAVYLCASSLNGLSNAGELFFGEGSRLTVL.

The CDR3 protein is CASSPKEAGGPGETQYF. The CDR3 DNA is TGTGCCAGCAGCCCGAAAGAGGCGGGGGGGCCGGGAGAGACCCAGTACTTC. The gene calls are TRBV3-1 (or the pseudogene TRBV3-2) and TRBJ2-5, with TRBD2 matching over 9 bases. V lost 4 bases to trimming and J lost 4 bases; unmatched junction nucleotides: 13. The CDR3 runs 17 residues. Germline V gene sequence: CDR1 LGHDT, CDR2 YNNKEL (reference sequence).

This sequence joins TRBV27 and TRBJ1-6; 11 nucleotides match TRBD1. CDR3 size: 19 residues. V lost 0 bases to trimming and J lost 6 bases; unmatched junction nucleotides: 10. CDR1 MNHEY and CDR2 SMNVEV come from the germline V gene (reference sequence). The CDR3: CASSLSGQGEWPINSPLHF. In DNA, the CDR3 is TGTGCCAGCAGTTTATCGGGACAGGGGGAATGGCCTATTAATTCACCCCTCCACTTT.